This T cell receptor beta chain was retrieved from a study of blood T cell repertoires in COVID-19. Study background: Whether acute or convalescent, the COVID-19 samples came from the United States, Italy and Spain. In each case, the material was cDNA or gDNA derived from T cells, B-cell-depleted T cells, or PBMCs.

In the authors' methods: Reference gene primer amplification gave nucleated cell count estimates. The method was immunoSEQ multiplex PCR; TCRdb's version includes in-frame clones alone and lacks a portion of them. V, J and clone size reflect that table, while D and trimming were determined from the DNA. The sample includes just under 150,000 clones, 84% seen only once; the top ten take approximately 5%. The germline gives CDR1 SQVTM, CDR2 ANQGSEA. V was pared by 5 bases and J by 4 bases, with 4 bases of the junction left unmatched. The CDR3 sequence is 12 residues long. Input material: peripheral blood. The rearrangement uses TRBV29-1 and TRBJ1-1, with TRBD1 identical over 7 bases. The clonotype was recovered from a human donor in a cohort sampled during active COVID-19. The CDR3 here is CSVLQGITEAFF. CDR3 coding DNA: TGCAGCGTTCTACAGGGGATCACTGAAGCTTTCTTT.